A single T cell receptor beta chain is shown here with its context. Its matching antigen is unknown. The ends lost 2 bases at V and 3 bases at J; junction bases unmatched: 6. The CDR3 length is 16 residues. The germline gives CDR1 SGDLS, CDR2 YYNGEE. Generated by immunoSEQ multiplex PCR, the TCRdb table keeps only in-frame clones and is missing some. The sample includes just under 75,000 clones, around 79% of them seen just once. This record belongs to a study of vaccination effects on CD4 cells after COVID-19. Study information: BNT162b2 vaccine or mRNA-1273 vaccine was given to participants in two doses.

Within the ViraFEST assay, antigen-specific CD4+ T cells underwent expansion with viral peptide pools prior to sequencing. On day 10 of culture, CD4+ T cells were separated out. Each vaccine recipient was nucleocapsid antibody negative and had no prior SARS-CoV-2 infection. This chain connects TRBV9 to TRBJ2-3; 10 positions match TRBD1. The TCR comes from a human donor who received a COVID-19 vaccine. The sample in question was CD4+ T cells from PBMCs cultured with HCoV-NL63 spike peptides, obtained before COVID-19 vaccination. DNA of the CDR3: TGTGCCAGCAGCGTGGGGGACAGGGGTAGGACAGATACGCAGTATTTT. Protein sequence: CASSVGDRGRTDTQYF.